This TCR beta chain was captured by sequencing in a study of T cells after yellow fever vaccination. Findings of the study overall: Shared CD4/CD8 clonotypes were a small share, likely from convergent recombination. Though it reached lower strength, the secondary response hit its peak faster, day 5 versus 15. Repertoires obtained by FACS sorting could include abundant clonotypes that entered as contaminants from the bulk population. Reappearance after the booster was observed for most primary-vaccination clones (about 96% CD4, less than 90% CD8).

The CDR3 is made up of 17 amino acids. Trimming cost V 4 bases and J 6 bases; bases outside gene matches: 15. The V gene's germline CDR1 is SEHNR and CDR2 FQNEAQ (reference sequence). MiXCR, applied by TCRdb to the 5' RACE reads, yields one record per CDR3 protein. The table lists under 400,000 distinct CDR3 sequences, around a tenth of them singletons. Note on this clonotype: What it binds is unknown.

The source of this sequence is a man younger than 35 who received the YFV17D yellow fever vaccine. The specimen comprised PBMCs, sampled on the day of the first yellow fever vaccination. V usage is TRBV7-9 and J usage is TRBJ2-1; 7 nucleotides match TRBD2. CDR3 region: CASSSIDGEGRGNEQFF. Written as DNA, the CDR3 is TGTGCCAGCAGCTCAATCGACGGGGAGGGTCGGGGCAATGAGCAGTTCTTC.